This T cell receptor (beta chain) comes out of a study of blood T cell repertoires in COVID-19. In the study overall: Nucleic acid was either cDNA or gDNA, and it came from T cells, B-cell-depleted T cells, or PBMCs.

Germline assignment: CDR1 LGHNA and CDR2 YSLEER. V dropped 3 bases and J dropped 2 bases, with 10 bases sitting between them. There are 14 residues in the CDR3. Only in-frame clones appear in the TCRdb table, and some are missing; sequencing was by immunoSEQ multiplex PCR. This table has approximately 140,000 clones, roughly 86% appearing once. The chain recombines TRBV4-3 with TRBJ2-5, with D tentatively TRBD1 (5 bases). The origin of this receptor is a human donor with acute or convalescent COVID-19. The donor label of this sample is uncertain. Sequenced input: peripheral blood. The CDR3 is CASSQGKGQETQYF. In DNA form, the CDR3 reads TGCGCCAGCAGCCAGGGTAAGGGGCAAGAGACCCAGTACTTC.